This entry concerns a single T cell receptor (beta chain). Antigen specificity is unknown. Use of 60 Vbeta and 13 Jbeta primers characterized the PCR. Here immunoSEQ multiplex PCR was the method, and the copy in TCRdb shows in-frame clones only, minus some. The sample has 190,000 or so clones, roughly four fifths seen once. The record originates from a study of cytomegalovirus exposure and HLA in healthy donors. Study results and limitations: Cytomegalovirus-associated status was assigned to roughly 160 TCR beta chains. Prediction of most subjects' HLA-A and HLA-B alleles by TCR beta sequences was reportedly accurate.

The germline V gene has CDR1 SGHRS and CDR2 YFSETQ. The CDR3 runs to 15 residues. Sequencing was done on a sample of PBMCs. The V and J genes are TRBV5-1 and TRBJ2-5; 7 bases are shared with TRBD1. The J call could be wrong; TRBJ2-7 is a better fit for the DNA end. The receptor's source is a man aged 50 or older in good health and CMV-seronegative. The chain's CDR3 is CASSFTGQDAYEQYF. As DNA, the CDR3 is TGCGCCAGCAGCTTTACCGGACAGGACGCCTACGAGCAGTACTTC.